In its sample, the clone carrying this TCR beta chain was seen once. This record comes from a study of cytomegalovirus exposure and HLA in healthy donors. The protocol was immunoSEQ multiplex PCR, while the TCRdb copy is restricted to in-frame clones and leaves out a portion. The sample has 120,000 or so clones, around 96% seen once. This TCR was sampled from a young man in good health and CMV-seronegative. Sequenced material: PBMCs.

The chain's CDR3 is CASSPQETQYF. CDR3 nucleotides: TGTGCCAGCAGTCCTCAAGAGACCCAGTACTTC. The V and J genes are TRBV27 and TRBJ2-5, with D uncertain. Trimming shortened V by 5 bases and J by 2 bases, and 3 bases separated the two germline ends. CDR1 is MNHEY, CDR2 SMNVEV, per germline (reference sequence). The CDR3 consists of 11 residues.